This T cell receptor (beta chain) was observed in a study of CD4 T cells in relation to SARS-CoV-2 and coronaviruses. Note on this clone: As yet, its antigen is unknown.

CD4+ T cells from unexposed donors were obtained before the COVID-19 pandemic (2011-2018). CD4+ T cells were isolated from the cells after around 9 days of culture. Some clones are missing from TCRdb's copy, which holds only in-frame ones; the method was immunoSEQ multiplex PCR. Of 20,000 to 25,000 clones in the sample, about 80% were seen once. Germline V lookup: CDR1 SGHRS, CDR2 YFSETQ. The CDR3 loop spans 15 amino acids. V gave up 1 base and J gave up 0 bases, with 8 bases separating them. The genes are TRBV5-1 and TRBJ2-1; D call uncertain. Input material: CD4+ T cells from PBMCs, cultured in vitro. The origin of this receptor is a human donor in good health. CDR3 sequence (DNA): TGCGCCAGCAGCTTGAAGGTTAGCTCCTACAATGAGCAGTTCTTC. It yields the protein CASSLKVSSYNEQFF.